These 29 T cell receptor beta chains originate from one sample sequenced in a study of blood T cell repertoires in COVID-19. Repertoires were generated with immunoSEQ multiplex PCR, while TCRdb's copy carries only in-frame clones and drops some. The table records 97,000 or so clones, approximately 84% of them present only once. The specimen sequenced was peripheral blood. These receptors all come from a human donor in a cohort sampled during active COVID-19.

The CDR3 bases are TGTGCCATCAGTGATTCCCCCGGGAGCTCCTACAATGAGCAGTTCTTC. It encodes CAISDSPGSSYNEQFF. The chain couples TRBV10-3 to TRBJ2-1; TRBD2 might be the D (6 bases). V lost 3 bases, J lost 0 bases, and 12 bases lay in between. CDR1 is ENHRY, CDR2 SYGVKD, per germline. This CDR3 comprises 16 residues.

This chain links TRBV24-1 with TRBJ2-7, with D uncertain. The V end lost 4 bases, the J end lost 2 bases, and 5 bases lay between the germline ends. Germline V gene lookup returns CDR1 KGHDR and CDR2 SFDVKD. The CDR3 runs to 12 residues. The CDR3 loop reads CATSDRTYEQYF. In DNA, the CDR3 is TGTGCCACCAGTGACAGAACCTACGAGCAGTACTTC.

The rearrangement joins TRBV30 to TRBJ2-1; tentatively, D is TRBD2 (6 bases). Per germline, CDR1 GTSNPN and CDR2 SVGIG (reference sequence). V dropped 3 bases and J dropped 0 bases, with 9 bases sitting between them. The CDR3 covers 14 residues. CDR3 sequence reads: CAWRGGSSYNEQFF. CDR3 nucleotides: TGTGCCTGGAGGGGGGGAAGCTCCTACAATGAGCAGTTCTTC.

The chain has TRBV18 and TRBJ2-7, with 9 nucleotides matching TRBD1. From germline, CDR1 is KGHSH and CDR2 LQKENI. The CDR3 extends over 15 amino acids. Trimming cost V 3 bases and J 6 bases; bases outside gene matches: 9. Written as DNA, the CDR3 is TGTGCCAGCTCACCCGGGACAGGGAAACCCGGCGAGCAGTACTTC. Protein: CASSPGTGKPGEQYF.

The chain couples TRBV5-1 to TRBJ2-6; D is perhaps TRBD2 (5 bases). The CDR3 spans 16 residues. Trimming took off 0 bases at V and 0 bases at J, with 7 bases between the two ends. The germline V gene encodes CDR1 SGHRS and CDR2 YFSETQ. CDR3 residues: CASSLGEISGANVLTF. For the CDR3, the DNA is TGCGCCAGCAGCTTGGGGGAGATCTCTGGGGCCAACGTCCTGACTTTC.

V usage is TRBV7-3 and J usage is TRBJ2-6; D remains unclear. This CDR3 is 17 amino acids long. Trimming stripped 5 bases from V and 1 base from J, with 15 bases between. Germline CDR1 is SGHTA and CDR2 is FQGTGA. In DNA, the CDR3 is TGTGCCAGCAGCCTCGGGTCGGTAATATCTGGGGCCAACGTCCTGACTTTC. Its protein is CASSLGSVISGANVLTF.

The chain combines TRBV7-8 with TRBJ1-5; 9 bases match TRBD1. This CDR3 region has 17 residues. Germline CDR1 SGHVS, CDR2 FQNEAQ. Unmatched junction bases numbered 8, after V lost 5 bases and J lost 0 bases. CDR3 region: CASSAGTGYFSNQPQHF. The CDR3 DNA reads TGTGCCAGCAGCGCCGGGACAGGGTACTTTAGCAATCAGCCCCAGCATTTT.

This clone came up once. This sequence joins TRBV9 and TRBJ1-1; 7 nucleotides line up with TRBD1. The CDR3 has 14 residues. CDR1 SGDLS and CDR2 YYNGEE come from the germline V gene. Trimming at V came to 0 bases and at J to 5 bases, leaving 4 bases not matched to a gene. The CDR3 region has the DNA TGTGCCAGCAGCGTAGGAGGGACAGAGACTGAAGCTTTCTTT. This codes for CASSVGGTETEAFF.

The rearrangement uses TRBV14 and TRBJ2-7, with D possibly TRBD2 on 6 matching bases. The CDR3 length is 14 residues. Trimming took 2 bases from V and 3 from J, leaving 11 bases between them. Germline V gene lookup returns CDR1 SGHDN and CDR2 FVKESK. The CDR3 is CASSQRPGLYEQYF. CDR3 DNA sequence: TGTGCCAGCAGCCAACGCCCGGGACTCTACGAGCAGTACTTC.

This clone occurred once. The J gene is TRBJ2-3, the V gene TRBV11-3, with D tentatively TRBD2 (5 bases). This CDR3 is 14 amino acids long. CDR1 and CDR2 (germline): SGHNT, YENEEA. V was trimmed by 6 bases and J by 0 bases, leaving 10 bases between them. CDR3: CASSRSGSTDTQYF. In DNA, the CDR3 is TGTGCCAGCAGTAGGAGCGGTAGCACAGATACGCAGTATTTT.

The chain employs TRBV19 and TRBJ2-7, with TRBD1 matching 8 bases. Germline lookup yields CDR1 LNHDA and CDR2 SQIVND (reference sequence). Trimming took 5 bases from V and 0 from J; bases not matched to a gene: 9. The CDR3 is 16 amino acids. The CDR3 loop is CASSPMDRASSYEQYF. CDR3 nucleotide sequence: TGTGCCAGTAGTCCGATGGACAGGGCCAGCTCCTACGAGCAGTACTTC.

The chain recombines TRBV19 with TRBJ2-7, with a tentative D call TRBD1 (6 bases). Deletions cut 3 bases from V and 3 bases from J, with 15 bases between. The CDR3 totals 15 residues. Germline V lookup: CDR1 LNHDA, CDR2 SQIVND (reference sequence). The CDR3 DNA reads as TGTGCCAGTAGTATTGGGACACATCACCGCTACGAGCAGTACTTC. Protein: CASSIGTHHRYEQYF.

The chain employs TRBV5-1 and TRBJ1-5, with TRBD1 matching 7 bases. Looked up from germline, CDR1 is SGHRS and CDR2 is YFSETQ. Unmatched junction bases numbered 6, after V lost 5 bases and J lost 4 bases. The length of the CDR3 is 14 residues. Here the CDR3 reads CASRRDSENQPQHF. The CDR3 DNA is TGCGCCAGCAGGAGGGACAGCGAGAATCAGCCCCAGCATTTT.

The genes are TRBV27 and TRBJ1-6, with D maybe TRBD1 (6 bases). The ends were cut back, 5 bases at V and 3 bases at J, with 20 bases in the middle. The CDR3 loop spans 18 amino acids. Germline CDR1 and CDR2: MNHEY and SMNVEV (reference sequence). The CDR3 DNA is TGTGCCAGCAGTCCACTACTGACAGGCCTTAGCTATAATTCACCCCTCCACTTT. It translates to CASSPLLTGLSYNSPLHF.

This chain connects TRBV12-5 to TRBJ2-7; D gene unclear. Trimming stripped 0 bases from V and 0 bases from J, with 9 bases between. Germline assignment: CDR1 LGHNT and CDR2 FRNRAP. The CDR3 loop spans 15 amino acids. The CDR3 coding sequence is TGTGCTAGTGGTTTGGTATCGGGTGGCTCCTACGAGCAGTACTTC. It specifies CASGLVSGGSYEQYF.

The V call is TRBV11-3, the J call TRBJ1-1; the match to TRBD1 covers 7 bases. The CDR3 length is 15 residues. With 2 bases clipped from V and 6 bases from J, the junction kept 9 bases outside the gene matches. CDR1 and CDR2 from the germline V gene are SGHNT and YENEEA. Here the CDR3 DNA reads TGTGCCAGCAGCTTAATGACAGGGATTTCCTCTGAAGCTTTCTTT. Translating gives CASSLMTGISSEAFF. Based on the CDR3 plus reference TRBV11-3 and TRBJ1-1, the full variable domain is EAGVVQSPRYKIIEKKQPVAFWCNPISGHNTLYWYLQNLGQGPELLIRYENEEAVDDSQLPKDRFSAERLKGVDSTLKIQPAELGDSAVYLCASSLMTGISSEAFFGQGTRLTVV.

The rearrangement joins TRBV6-1 to TRBJ1-6; no firm D call. Trimming took off 0 bases at V and 6 bases at J, with 9 bases between the two ends. Germline values: CDR1 MNHNS, CDR2 SASEGT. The CDR3 consists of 15 residues. The CDR3 is CASSEAARVNSPLHF. The CDR3 nucleotides read TGTGCCAGCAGTGAAGCAGCTCGCGTTAATTCACCCCTCCACTTT.

CDR3 sequence: CASSRDRGYEQYF. The CDR3 bases are TGTGCCAGCTCACGGGACAGGGGGTACGAGCAGTACTTC. The rearrangement uses TRBV18 and TRBJ2-7, with TRBD1 matching 11 bases. Germline CDR1 reads KGHSH; CDR2 reads LQKENI. This CDR3 region has 13 residues. After removal of 4 bases from V and 4 bases from J, the junction contained 0 bases not matched to a gene.

This chain uses TRBV6-5 with TRBJ1-5; 7 bases agree with TRBD1. This CDR3 has 15 amino acids. The germline V gene has CDR1 MNHEY and CDR2 SVGAGI. Trimming at V came to 5 bases and at J to 0 bases, leaving 4 bases not matched to a gene. CDR3 DNA: TGTGCCAGCAGTAGGGGGACAGCTAGCAATCAGCCCCAGCATTTT. Its protein product is CASSRGTASNQPQHF.

The chain joins TRBV7-2 to TRBJ2-2; 11 nucleotides match TRBD1. The trim removed 1 base at V and 9 bases at J, leaving 4 bases unmatched. The CDR3 is made up of 15 amino acids. Per the germline V gene, CDR1 is SGHTA and CDR2 is FQGNSA. The CDR3 DNA is TGTGCCAGCAGCTTAGTAGGACAGGGGGCAAGGGAGCTGTTTTTT. Translation gives CASSLVGQGARELFF.

The V gene is TRBV3-1 (or the pseudogene TRBV3-2), the J gene TRBJ1-4; TRBD1 is a possible D gene (5 bases). V was cut by 1 base and J by 11 bases, with 11 bases left in between. CDR3 length: 13 amino acids. Germline V gene sequence: CDR1 LGHDT, CDR2 YNNKEL (reference sequence). The CDR3 reads CASSQVQAYKLFF. DNA of the CDR3: TGTGCCAGCAGCCAAGTACAGGCTTATAAACTGTTTTTT.

The chain couples TRBV19 to TRBJ1-2; 8 bases agree with TRBD1. CDR3 size: 14 residues. Germline lookup yields CDR1 LNHDA and CDR2 SQIVND (reference sequence). V lost 4 bases to trimming and J lost 8 bases; unmatched junction nucleotides: 9. CDR3 protein: CASSNRQGYGGYTF. CDR3 DNA sequence: TGTGCCAGTAGTAACCGACAGGGGTACGGAGGCTACACCTTC.

The V gene is TRBV19, the J gene TRBJ1-1, with unresolved D. CDR1 is LNHDA, CDR2 SQIVND, per germline (reference sequence). The CDR3 totals 14 residues. V lost 7 bases and J 2 bases, leaving 14 bases between the germline ends. Here the CDR3 reads CASKAVLLNTEAFF. CDR3 sequence (DNA): TGTGCCAGTAAAGCGGTTTTGCTTAACACTGAAGCTTTCTTT.

J is TRBJ2-7 and V is TRBV5-1; D perhaps matches TRBD1 (5 bases). Germline loops: CDR1 SGHRS, CDR2 YFSETQ. Trimming left V 2 bases short and J 3 bases short, with 9 bases between. The CDR3 has 13 residues. CDR3 residues: CASSFKGDYEQYF. The DNA for the CDR3 is TGCGCCAGCAGCTTTAAAGGGGACTACGAGCAGTACTTC.

This clone was counted once. The gene calls are TRBV21-1 and TRBJ1-4; TRBD1, the table's D call, lacks a check against the DNA. TRBV21-1 is a pseudogene locus. The CDR3 sequence is 14 residues long. In nucleotides, the CDR3 is TGTGCCAGCAGCAGTCGGGACAGGGGCGAAAAACTGTTTTTT. Its translation is CASSSRDRGEKLFF.

The chain couples TRBV4-3 to TRBJ2-7; D is possibly TRBD1 (7 bases). Trimming shortened V by 3 bases and J by 0 bases, and 15 bases separated the two germline ends. The CDR3 consists of 16 residues. Germline V gene data show CDR1 as LGHNA and CDR2 as YSLEER. The CDR3 nucleotides read TGCGCCAGCAGCCACGCCTGCGGGACAGTCTCCTACGAGCAGTACTTC. This translates into CASSHACGTVSYEQYF.

J is TRBJ2-1 and V is TRBV10-3; 10 bases fit TRBD2. The CDR3 runs 16 residues. The V and J ends lost 1 base and 6 bases, in that order; junction bases with no gene match: 6. Germline V gene data show CDR1 as ENHRY and CDR2 as SYGVKD. CDR3: CAISELLAGAGNEQFF. The CDR3 coding sequence is TGTGCCATCAGTGAGTTGCTAGCGGGGGCGGGCAATGAGCAGTTCTTC.

This CDR3 reads CASSSDYAGTENGYTF. Here the CDR3 DNA reads TGTGCCAGCAGCTCGGACTACGCCGGGACAGAGAATGGCTACACCTTC. V usage is TRBV7-9 and J usage is TRBJ1-2; 7 nucleotides align to TRBD1. This CDR3 has 16 amino acids. J lost 6 bases, V lost 4 bases, and 14 bases had no gene match. Germline V CDR1 and CDR2: SEHNR, FQNEAQ (reference sequence).

The rearrangement uses TRBV7-3 and TRBJ2-3; D gene uncertain. Trimming left V 1 base short and J 0 bases short, with 5 bases between. CDR3 length: 14 residues. In germline, CDR1 is SGHTA, CDR2 FQGTGA. The DNA for the CDR3 is TGTGCCAGCAGCTTAATCGGGAGCACAGATACGCAGTATTTT. Residues: CASSLIGSTDTQYF. Full variable domain (missing parts from reference TRBV7-3 and TRBJ2-3): GAGVSQTPSNKVTEKGKYVELRCDPISGHTALYWYRQSLGQGPEFLIYFQGTGAADDSGLPNDRFFAVRPEGSVSTLKIQRTERGDSAVYLCASSLIGSTDTQYFGPGTRLTVL.